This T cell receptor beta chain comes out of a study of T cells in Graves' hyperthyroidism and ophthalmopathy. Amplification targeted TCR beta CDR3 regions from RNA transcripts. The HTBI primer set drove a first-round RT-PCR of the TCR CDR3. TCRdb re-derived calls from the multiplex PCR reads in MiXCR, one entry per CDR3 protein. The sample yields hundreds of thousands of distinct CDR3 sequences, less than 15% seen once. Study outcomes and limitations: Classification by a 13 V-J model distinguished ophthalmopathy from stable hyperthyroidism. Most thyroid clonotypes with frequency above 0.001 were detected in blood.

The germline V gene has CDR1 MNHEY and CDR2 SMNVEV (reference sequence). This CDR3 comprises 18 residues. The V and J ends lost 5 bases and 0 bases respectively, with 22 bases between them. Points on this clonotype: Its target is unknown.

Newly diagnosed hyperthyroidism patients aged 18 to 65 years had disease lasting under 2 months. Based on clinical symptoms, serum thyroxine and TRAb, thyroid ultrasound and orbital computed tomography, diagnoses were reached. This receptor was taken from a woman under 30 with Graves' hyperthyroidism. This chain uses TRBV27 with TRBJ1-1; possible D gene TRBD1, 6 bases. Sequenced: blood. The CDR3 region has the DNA TGTGCCAGCAGTCCCAGACGGGACAAACTTATAATGAACACTGAAGCTTTCTTT. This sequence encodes CASSPRRDKLIMNTEAFF.